Reported below is one T cell receptor beta chain. These data originate in a study of identifying expanded T cells in peripheral blood. This CDR3 comprises 14 residues. J gave up 5 bases and V 6 bases, and 3 bases lay outside the gene matches. The germline CDR1 and CDR2 sequences are ENHRY and SYGVKD. Sequencing used immunoSEQ multiplex PCR; TCRdb keeps in-frame clones, though not all of them. The sample lists about 90,000 clones, about 88% occurring once. Sequenced material: blood. The TCR originated in a person between 18 and 75 years old in good health. The chain links TRBV10-3 to TRBJ2-2; TRBD1 agrees at 10 bases. CDR3 DNA: TGTGCCATCAGCGACAGGGGGCCTACCGGGGAGCTGTTTTTT. Translated, it gives CAISDRGPTGELFF.